Described below is a single T cell receptor (beta chain) sequence and its context. This sample is part of a study of T cell responses to AZD1222 COVID-19 vaccine. The CDR3 is 15 residues long. The V gene lost 0 bases and the J gene lost 8 bases, with 11 bases spanning the gap. The germline V gene encodes CDR1 LGHDT and CDR2 YNNKEL (reference sequence). Assay used: immunoSEQ multiplex PCR; TCRdb lists only in-frame clones, some missing. The sample has more than 100,000 clones, approximately 88% seen once. V gene TRBV3-1 (or the pseudogene TRBV3-2) combines with J gene TRBJ1-6, with D possibly being TRBD1 (5 bases). The TCR comes from an adult in good health. Specimen: peripheral blood, collected on day 0 of AZD1222 vaccination. CDR3 loop: CASSQDHQGYSPLHF. CDR3 nucleotides: TGTGCCAGCAGCCAAGATCACCAGGGTTATTCACCCCTCCACTTT.